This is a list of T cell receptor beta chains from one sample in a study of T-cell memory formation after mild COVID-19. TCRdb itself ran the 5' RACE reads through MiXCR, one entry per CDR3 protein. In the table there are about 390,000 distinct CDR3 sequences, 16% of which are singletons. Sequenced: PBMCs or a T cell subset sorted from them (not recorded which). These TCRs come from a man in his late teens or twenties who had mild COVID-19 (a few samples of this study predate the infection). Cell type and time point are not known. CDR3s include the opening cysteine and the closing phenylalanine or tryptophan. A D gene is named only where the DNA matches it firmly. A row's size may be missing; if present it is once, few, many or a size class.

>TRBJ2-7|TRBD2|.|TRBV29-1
CSVEGGGREQYF
TGCAGCGTTGAGGGGGGAGGGCGCGAGCAGTACTTC
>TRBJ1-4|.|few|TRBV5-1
CASSLVGREGKLFF
TGCGCCAGCAGCTTGGTCGGCAGGGAAGGAAAACTGTTTTTT
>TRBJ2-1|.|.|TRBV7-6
CASSPDPSYNEQFF
TGTGCCAGCAGCCCGGACCCCTCCTACAATGAGCAGTTCTTC
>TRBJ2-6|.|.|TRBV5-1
CASSWGRSGANVLTF
TGCGCCAGCAGCTGGGGTAGGTCTGGGGCCAACGTCCTGACTTTC
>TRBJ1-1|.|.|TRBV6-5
CASSYSGSGRDTEAFF
TGTGCCAGCAGTTACTCAGGTTCAGGGCGGGACACTGAAGCTTTCTTT
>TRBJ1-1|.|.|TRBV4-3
CASSQDGGGTEAFF
TGCGCCAGCAGCCAAGATGGAGGTGGCACTGAAGCTTTCTTT
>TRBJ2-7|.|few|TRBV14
CASSHADAIYEQYF
TGTGCCAGCAGCCACGCAGATGCAATCTACGAGCAGTACTTC
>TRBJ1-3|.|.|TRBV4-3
CASSQEVVGGPGNTIYF
TGCGCCAGCAGCCAAGAGGTGGTTGGGGGGCCTGGAAACACCATATATTTT
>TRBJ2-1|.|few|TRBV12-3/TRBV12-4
CASTQGHEQFF
TGTGCCAGCACACAGGGCCATGAGCAGTTCTTC
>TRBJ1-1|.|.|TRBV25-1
CASSDWGPEAFF
TGTGCCAGCAGTGACTGGGGTCCTGAAGCTTTCTTT
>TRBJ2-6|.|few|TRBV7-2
CASTPLASGANVLTF
TGTGCCAGCACCCCTTTGGCCTCCGGGGCCAACGTCCTGACTTTC
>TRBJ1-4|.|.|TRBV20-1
CSARDGTSRRIEKLFF
TGCAGTGCTAGAGATGGGACCTCCCGGAGAATTGAAAAACTGTTTTTT
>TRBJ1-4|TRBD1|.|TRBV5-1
CASSGQGFLPEKLFF
TGCGCCAGCAGCGGACAGGGATTCTTACCTGAAAAACTGTTTTTT
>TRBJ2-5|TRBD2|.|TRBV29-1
CSVELVAGGETQYF
TGCAGCGTTGAATTGGTAGCGGGGGGAGAGACCCAGTACTTC
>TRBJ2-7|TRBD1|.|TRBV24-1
CATSPGQGYEQYF
TGTGCCACCAGCCCGGGACAGGGGTACGAGCAGTACTTC
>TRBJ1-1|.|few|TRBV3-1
CASSQVRLTGAEAFF
TGTGCCAGCAGCCAAGTACGGCTGACGGGCGCTGAAGCTTTCTTT
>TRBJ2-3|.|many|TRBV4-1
CASSQEAGPSTDTQYF
TGCGCCAGCAGCCAAGAGGCAGGCCCTAGCACAGATACGCAGTATTTT
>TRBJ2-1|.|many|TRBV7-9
CASSLSLASSYNEQFF
TGTGCCAGCAGCTTATCGCTAGCGAGCTCCTACAATGAGCAGTTCTTC
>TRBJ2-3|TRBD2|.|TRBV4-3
CASSQVRGSGGPSDTQYF
TGCGCCAGCAGCCAGGTTCGGGGTAGCGGGGGACCCTCGGATACGCAGTATTTT
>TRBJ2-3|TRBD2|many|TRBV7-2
CASSLVAGGGDTQYF
TGTGCCAGCAGCTTAGTTGCCGGGGGGGGAGATACGCAGTATTTT
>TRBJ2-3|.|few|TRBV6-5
CASSSFSGGLTSTDTQYF
TGTGCCAGCAGTTCGTTCTCAGGGGGGCTGACGTCTACAGATACGCAGTATTTT
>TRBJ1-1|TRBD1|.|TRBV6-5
CASSYSRQGAEAFF
TGTGCCAGCAGTTACTCGAGACAGGGGGCCGAAGCTTTCTTT
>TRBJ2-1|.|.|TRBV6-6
CASSPNYDEQFF
TGTGCCAGCAGTCCAAACTACGATGAGCAGTTCTTC
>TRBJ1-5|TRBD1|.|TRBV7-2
CASSPTGTVNQPQHF
TGTGCCAGCAGCCCCACCGGGACAGTCAATCAGCCCCAGCATTTT
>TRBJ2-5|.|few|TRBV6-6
CASKVVVAGTQYF
TGTGCCAGCAAAGTGGTTGTGGCGGGGACCCAGTACTTC